What follows are 20 T cell receptor beta chains derived from one specimen sequenced in a study of cytomegalovirus exposure and HLA in healthy donors. Primers included in the PCR were 60 Vbeta and 13 Jbeta primers. Using immunoSEQ multiplex PCR, the repertoire was profiled, and TCRdb retains in-frame clones only, with some absent. The table includes some 110,000 clones, roughly three fifths detected once. Sequenced input: PBMCs. These receptors originate from a man aged 18 to 30 in good health and CMV-seronegative.

The chain employs TRBV4-2 and TRBJ2-5; TRBD2 matches at 8 bases. The DNA end lines up better with TRBJ2-7; the J call may be wrong. The CDR3 spans 19 residues. Germline V CDR1 and CDR2: LGHNA, YNFKEQ. The CDR3 protein is CASSQEPSSGSGGTYEQYF. The DNA of the CDR3 is TGTGCCAGCAGCCAAGAGCCGTCCAGCGGGAGCGGTGGAACCTACGAGCAGTACTTC.

V usage is TRBV6-5 and J usage is TRBJ2-7; no clear D gene. The length of the CDR3 is 15 residues. V was cut by 2 bases and J by 3 bases, with 14 bases left in between. The germline V gene has CDR1 MNHEY and CDR2 SVGAGI. The CDR3 loop reads CASSYGLPRFYEQYF. The CDR3 coding sequence is TGTGCCAGCAGTTACGGTCTTCCGAGATTCTACGAGCAGTACTTC.

V gene TRBV5-4 combines with J gene TRBJ1-2; D uncertain. The CDR3 runs 14 residues. The germline gives CDR1 SGHNT, CDR2 YYREEE (reference sequence). Trimming left V 6 bases short and J 2 bases short, with 14 bases between. The DNA of the CDR3 is TGTGCCAGCACCGTAGGCACAGAAAACTATGGCTACACCTTC. Its protein product is CASTVGTENYGYTF.

This chain connects TRBV6-5 to TRBJ1-2, with D possibly TRBD1 on 6 matching bases. CDR1 is MNHEY and CDR2 is SVGAGI in the germline V gene. V lost 0 bases, J lost 5 bases, and 13 bases lay in between. This CDR3 region has 15 residues. CDR3 loop: CASSYSGAWGYGYTF. CDR3 coding DNA: TGTGCCAGCAGTTACTCGGGGGCATGGGGTTATGGCTACACCTTC.

This clone appeared a single time. This sequence joins TRBV2 and TRBJ1-2, with TRBD1 matching 7 bases. The CDR3 loop spans 14 amino acids. In germline, CDR1 is SNHLY, CDR2 FYNNEI. V lost 7 bases, J lost 6 bases, and 11 bases stayed unmatched. The CDR3, as DNA: TGTGCCAGCATTCAGACGGAGAGGGGGCATGGCTACACCTTC. It yields the protein CASIQTERGHGYTF. The entire variable domain, with the rest obtained from reference TRBV2 and TRBJ1-2, is as follows: EPEVTQTPSHQVTQMGQEVILRCVPISNHLYFYWYRQILGQKVEFLVSFYNNEISEKSEIFDDQFSVERPDGSNFTLKIRSTKLEDSAMYFCASIQTERGHGYTFGSGTRLTVV.

In its sample, this clone was seen once. This chain connects TRBV30 to TRBJ1-6; D not certain. V gave up 0 bases and J gave up 6 bases, with 9 bases separating them. Germline V lookup: CDR1 GTSNPN, CDR2 SVGIG (reference sequence). This CDR3 is 14 amino acids long. CDR3 DNA: TGTGCCTGGAGTGTCGGGGAGATTAATTCACCCCTCCACTTT. It specifies CAWSVGEINSPLHF.

This chain uses TRBV11-2 with TRBJ1-1; unclear D gene. Trimming left V 5 bases short and J 5 bases short, with 12 bases between. Germline CDR1 and CDR2: SGHAT and FQNNGV. CDR3 length: 13 amino acids. The CDR3 DNA sequence: TGTGCCAGCAGCCGAAACCGGGAGACTGAAGCTTTCTTT. Translating gives CASSRNRETEAFF.

This chain joins TRBV6-5 and TRBJ1-1; 7 bases are shared with TRBD1. J was trimmed by 4 bases and V by 2 bases; bases with no gene match: 4. Germline V gene data show CDR1 as MNHEY and CDR2 as SVGAGI. The CDR3 is 14 residues long. The CDR3 loop is CASSYGQGGTEAFF. The CDR3 DNA follows: TGTGCCAGCAGTTACGGGCAGGGGGGCACTGAAGCTTTCTTT.

The rearrangement uses TRBV5-4 and TRBJ2-7; tentative D call: TRBD1 (5 bases). This CDR3 spans 15 amino acids. V was clipped by 0 bases and J by 0 bases, with 10 bases between them. Per germline, CDR1 SGHNT and CDR2 YYREEE (reference sequence). The CDR3 reads CASSLGRGTSYEQYF. CDR3 DNA sequence: TGTGCCAGCAGCTTGGGTAGGGGTACCTCCTACGAGCAGTACTTC.

The chain joins TRBV27 to TRBJ2-2; no clear D gene. The germline CDR1 and CDR2 sequences are MNHEY and SMNVEV (reference sequence). The CDR3 totals 16 residues. Trimming stripped 5 bases from V and 2 bases from J, with 15 bases between. The CDR3 region is CASSALQLPNTGELFF. For the CDR3, the DNA is TGTGCCAGCAGTGCCCTACAGTTACCAAACACCGGGGAGCTGTTTTTT.

The chain has TRBV15 and TRBJ1-6, with 7 bases identical to TRBD1. The CDR3 contains 17 residues. Germline V CDR1 and CDR2: LNHNV, YYDKDF (reference sequence). The V segment lost 4 bases and the J segment 4 bases; nucleotides outside the gene matches: 10. CDR3 loop: CATSNKTGPSYNSPLHF. The CDR3, as DNA: TGTGCCACCAGCAATAAGACAGGGCCGTCTTATAATTCACCCCTCCACTTT.

V gene TRBV30 combines with J gene TRBJ1-2; possible D gene TRBD1, 5 bases. This CDR3 contains 12 residues. With 2 bases removed from V and 4 bases from J, the gap between germline ends came to 8 bases. The germline gives CDR1 GTSNPN, CDR2 SVGIG (reference sequence). The CDR3 spells CAWSTGGYGYTF. The CDR3 DNA is TGTGCCTGGAGTACCGGGGGCTATGGCTACACCTTC.

The chain combines TRBV9 with TRBJ2-2, with D perhaps TRBD1 (6 bases). This CDR3 has 15 amino acids. CDR1 is SGDLS, CDR2 YYNGEE, per germline. With 3 bases removed from V and 7 bases from J, the gap between germline ends came to 16 bases. The CDR3 here is CASSGHSGQSGELFF. DNA for the CDR3: TGTGCCAGCAGCGGCCATTCGGGACAAAGCGGGGAGCTGTTTTTT.

The CDR3 region has the DNA TGTGCCAGCAGCGCCCGCGGGGAGCTGTTTTTT. Translating gives CASSARGELFF. The rearrangement joins TRBV9 to TRBJ2-2, with D unresolved. Trimming removed 3 bases from V and 7 bases from J, with 4 bases in between. The germline V gene encodes CDR1 SGDLS and CDR2 YYNGEE. CDR3 size: 11 residues.

The rearrangement links TRBV6-5 to TRBJ1-2; tentative D call: TRBD1 (6 bases). The CDR3 totals 14 residues. The germline V gene encodes CDR1 MNHEY and CDR2 SVGAGI. The V end lost 6 bases, the J end lost 3 bases, and 14 bases lay between the germline ends. The DNA of the CDR3 is TGTGCCAGCAGCAATTCCGGGACATACTATGGCTACACCTTC. This encodes CASSNSGTYYGYTF.

The rearrangement uses TRBV7-9 and TRBJ1-1, with D unclear. Trimming pared 2 bases from V and 5 bases from J, leaving 15 bases between. The CDR3 is 15 residues long. Germline assignment: CDR1 SEHNR and CDR2 FQNEAQ (reference sequence). The CDR3 sequence is CASSLMGSPGTEAFF. The CDR3 DNA reads TGTGCCAGCAGCTTAATGGGGTCCCCGGGGACTGAAGCTTTCTTT.

This chain links TRBV7-6 with TRBJ2-3, with 11 bases fitting TRBD2. Per germline, CDR1 SGHVS and CDR2 FNYEAQ. CDR3 size: 17 residues. V lost 4 bases, J lost 2 bases, and 8 bases stayed unmatched. The CDR3 loop reads CASSWTSGSPPTDTQYF. The DNA of the CDR3 is TGTGCCAGCAGCTGGACTAGCGGGTCCCCCCCCACAGATACGCAGTATTTT.

V and J are TRBV6-5 and TRBJ1-5; D unresolved. There are 14 residues in the CDR3. V lost 7 bases, J lost 3 bases, and 13 bases lay in between. The germline V gene has CDR1 MNHEY and CDR2 SVGAGI. The CDR3 protein is CASTGRVNNQPQHF. CDR3 nucleotides: TGTGCCAGCACGGGGAGGGTGAACAATCAGCCCCAGCATTTT.

This sequence joins TRBV6-5 and TRBJ2-5; 10 bases align to TRBD1. Per the germline V gene, CDR1 is MNHEY and CDR2 is SVGAGI. The CDR3 is 14 residues long. The ends lost 6 bases at V and 6 bases at J; junction bases unmatched: 7. Written as DNA, the CDR3 is TGTGCCAGCAGCAGGGACAGGGGAGCTCAGACCCAGTACTTC. Its translation is CASSRDRGAQTQYF.

The chain is built from TRBV7-9 and TRBJ1-1; D perhaps matches TRBD1 (5 bases). V dropped 4 bases and J dropped 1 base, with 10 bases sitting between them. The CDR3 totals 14 residues. The germline V gene has CDR1 SEHNR and CDR2 FQNEAQ (reference sequence). The CDR3 reads CASSSADRNTEAFF. The DNA for the CDR3 is TGTGCCAGCAGCTCGGCCGACAGGAACACTGAAGCTTTCTTT.